This TCR beta chain is from a study of human T cells and chemical hapten exposure. In the study overall: Throughout a study of roughly 24 weeks, patients underwent weekly scalp administration of diphenylcyclopropenone doses. Study observations and caveats: Expanded TCR sets contained significantly more large CDR3 similarity clusters than controls.

This clonotype was recorded a few times. Its antigen is as yet unknown. CDR1 MDHEN and CDR2 SYDVKM come from the germline V gene. CDR3 length: 12 amino acids. Time point: patch test 3, about 24 weeks after DPC sensitization. The treatment was: therapeutic diphenylcyclopropenone sensitization with weekly scalp DPC. TCRdb processed the RACE reads anew with MiXCR; each CDR3 protein has one entry. The table has more than 95,000 distinct CDR3 sequences, 27% seen once. The source material was whole blood, sampled in connection with sensitization to the hapten diphenylcyclopropenone (DPC). This TCR derives from a man in his forties or fifties with alopecia areata. Some clones in this sample may be carry-over from other donors' samples. The gene calls are TRBV28 and TRBJ1-1; no clear D. As DNA, the CDR3 is TGTGCTACAAAAACCGGGCAGCAGGAAGCTTTCTTT. Translating it yields CATKTGQQEAFF.